This TCR beta chain emerged from a study of T cell responses to AZD1222 COVID-19 vaccine. In regard to this clone: Its antigen is unidentified.

Pooled together were second doses at about 4 or about 12 weeks. Using immunoSEQ multiplex PCR, the repertoire was profiled, and TCRdb retains in-frame clones only, with some absent. The profile shows over 150,000 clones, approximately 90% of them singletons. Study results and caveats: Spike-specific TCR repertoires showed rising breadth and depth after two AZD1222 doses. Spike-wide coverage was observed for vaccine-associated CD4 TCRs, with dominant responses at 160-218 and 743-854. At study baseline, merely several AZD1222 recipients were seropositive.

Trimming left V 3 bases short and J 4 bases short, with 10 bases between. The CDR3 extends over 14 amino acids. Germline V gene sequence: CDR1 MNHNS, CDR2 SASEGT. The sample here was peripheral blood, taken 28 days after the second AZD1222 dose. The chain joins TRBV6-1 to TRBJ1-5; D gene uncertain. The sequence was obtained from an adult who received the AZD1222 COVID-19 vaccine. DNA for the CDR3: TGTGCCAGCAGTGAGGATTTTGGGAATCAGCCCCAGCATTTT. Translated, it gives CASSEDFGNQPQHF.